This TCR beta chain was recovered during a study of cytomegalovirus exposure and HLA in healthy donors. The study's findings and limits: In vitro, a few CMV-associated chains proved specific for CMV antigens. TCR beta V- and J-gene trimming was later associated with a missense DCLRE1C variant. In most subjects, TCR beta sequences reportedly gave accurate predictions of HLA-A and HLA-B alleles. According to an earlier analysis, most TCR beta V segments yielded productive rearrangements about 90% or about 30% of the time.

13 Jbeta primers and 60 Vbeta primers were used for the PCR. Profiled with immunoSEQ multiplex PCR; TCRdb holds only in-frame clones, not every one. The data hold 85,000 to 100,000 clones, with 65% to 80% observed a single time. The CDR3 has 16 amino acids. CDR1 is SGHRS and CDR2 is YFSETQ in the germline V gene. V was trimmed by 0 bases and J by 7 bases, leaving 17 bases between them. About this clone itself: The antigen remains undetermined.

The sequence came from a man aged 40-49 years in good health and CMV-seropositive. The sequencing sample was made of PBMCs. The rearrangement links TRBV5-1 to TRBJ2-1, with a possible D match to TRBD1 (5 bases). In DNA, the CDR3 is TGCGCCAGCAGCTTGGGGGGCTTACGCCACCATAATGAGCAGTTCTTC. Residues: CASSLGGLRHHNEQFF.